One TCR beta chain is described in this entry. What it binds is not known. These data come from a study of T cell repertoires in cytomegalovirus infection. Looking at the study overall: Public TCR beta signatures marked donors with CMV infection and the matching HLA. Study-wide results and caveats: Identification of carriers of CMV plus the relevant HLA was performed using cumulative public TCR beta family frequency. The study found HLA-C-restricted CMV-specific TCR beta clonotypes dominating the ex vivo response.

CDR1 is MNHEY, CDR2 SMNVEV, per germline (reference sequence). The CDR3 has 14 residues. Germline trimming cut 6 bases from V and 5 bases from J; bases unmatched to any gene: 4. TCRdb called the reads again in MiXCR, with one record for every CDR3 protein. Altogether more than 650,000 distinct CDR3 sequences are present, 35% being singletons, with the ten largest covering 2.8%. V is TRBV27 and J is TRBJ2-5; TRBD1 matches at 12 bases. This TCR was recovered from a human donor in good health (CMV status not recorded). Some clones in this sample may be carry-over from other donors' samples. What was sequenced was PBMCs. The CDR3 DNA reads TGTGCCAGCAGGGGACAGGGGGCTTTGGAGACCCAGTACTTC. Residues: CASRGQGALETQYF.